The 5 T cell receptor beta chains presented below share a single source sample, sequenced in a study of early T cells in non-severe SARS-CoV-2 infection listed by TCRdb under 2021. Libraries came from 5' RACE. Instrument used: NextSeq 500. Using fastp at Q25 and MiXCR, TCRdb reprocessed the public reads and kept productive beta chains. Every entry covers one CDR3 protein and lists the most common genes and DNA from its rows. The sample table holds roughly 100,000 distinct CDR3 sequences, of which roughly 13% were seen once. 5.5% to 7% of the sample comes from the top ten. The sequenced material came from whole blood. The receptors originated from an adult who was a healthcare worker with PCR-confirmed SARS-CoV-2 infection or an uninfected control (not recorded which).

This clonotype has more than one count but fewer than ten. This chain joins TRBV15 and TRBJ2-3; possibly TRBD1 or TRBD2 for D (5 bases each). V shed 2 bases and J shed 4 bases, with 16 bases lying between them. This CDR3 region has 16 residues. The V gene's germline CDR1 is LNHNV and CDR2 YYDKDF (reference sequence). The CDR3 coding sequence is TGTGCCACCAGCAGACGGACGGGACCACAACCAGATACGCAGTATTTT. It translates to CATSRRTGPQPDTQYF.

CDR3 in amino acids: CASSVRGYGTDTQYF. The CDR3 DNA reads as TGTGCCAGCAGTGTAAGAGGTTATGGCACAGATACGCAGTATTTT. The rearrangement joins TRBV6-1 to TRBJ2-3; D is undetermined. V lost 4 bases, J lost 1 base, and 12 bases lay in between. This CDR3 comprises 15 residues. Per germline, CDR1 MNHNS and CDR2 SASEGT.

The gene calls are TRBV10-3 and TRBJ2-7; D call uncertain. Trimming cost V 1 base and J 5 bases, with 6 bases left between them. Germline CDR1 ENHRY, CDR2 SYGVKD. The CDR3 runs to 12 residues. The CDR3: CAISEYSNEQYF. For the CDR3, the DNA is TGTGCCATCAGTGAGTATAGCAACGAGCAGTACTTC.

This clonotype has ten or more counts. The DNA for the CDR3 is TGTGCCAGCAGCCTGGGGATGTCTGGGGCCAACGTCCTGACTTTC. Translation gives CASSLGMSGANVLTF. The gene calls are TRBV5-6 and TRBJ2-6; no firm D call. The CDR3 has 15 residues. CDR1 is SGHDT, CDR2 YYEEEE, per germline. V lost 4 bases and J 1 base, leaving 9 bases between the germline ends.

As concerns this clonotype: An end of the junction differs from the germline gene, which may be a read error. This chain joins TRBV6-2 or TRBV6-3 and TRBJ1-1; D is ambiguous. The CDR3 is 17 residues long. Germline CDR1 reads MNHEY; CDR2 reads SVGEGT. The DNA of the CDR3 is TGTGCCAGCAGCCCACCTAGGAGACTTAGTATGAACACTGAAGTTTTCTTT. Translation gives CASSPPRRLSMNTEVFF.